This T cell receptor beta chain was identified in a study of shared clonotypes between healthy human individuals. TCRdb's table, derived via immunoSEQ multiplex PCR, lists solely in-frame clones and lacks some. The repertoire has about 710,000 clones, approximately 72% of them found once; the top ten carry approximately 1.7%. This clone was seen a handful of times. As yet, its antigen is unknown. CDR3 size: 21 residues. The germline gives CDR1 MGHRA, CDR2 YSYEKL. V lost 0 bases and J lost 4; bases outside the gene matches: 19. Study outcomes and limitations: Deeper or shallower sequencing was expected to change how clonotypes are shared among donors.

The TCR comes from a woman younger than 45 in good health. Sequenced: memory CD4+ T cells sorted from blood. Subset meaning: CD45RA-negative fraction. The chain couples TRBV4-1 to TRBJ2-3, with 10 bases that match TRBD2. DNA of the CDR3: TGCGCCAGCAGCCAAGATGGGGGGCTAGCGGGAGCGTACGGTCCGGCAGATACGCAGTATTTT. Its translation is CASSQDGGLAGAYGPADTQYF.